The 25 T cell receptor beta chains below were found in one sample sequenced in a study of human T cells and chemical hapten exposure. TCRdb recomputed calls from the RACE reads with MiXCR, one row per CDR3 protein. The table lists 50,000 or so distinct CDR3 sequences, around 9% of them singletons. This sample's time point: patch test 1, 2 weeks after DPC sensitization. This sample's treatment: therapeutic diphenylcyclopropenone sensitization with weekly scalp DPC. Sequenced material: whole blood, taken in connection with sensitization to the hapten diphenylcyclopropenone (DPC). These receptors originate from a woman between 45 and 65 years old with alopecia areata. Some clones in this sample may be carry-over from other donors' samples.

There are many counts of this clonotype. V gene TRBV5-1 combines with J gene TRBJ2-5; tentatively, D is TRBD1 (6 bases). Germline V gives CDR1 SGHRS, CDR2 YFSETQ. The germline V and J ends were trimmed by 4 bases and 1 base, with 17 bases remaining between them. This CDR3 contains 16 residues. The CDR3 DNA reads as TGCGCCAGCAGCGGGATAGTACGGGACACCCAAGAGACCCAGTACTTC. Residues: CASSGIVRDTQETQYF.

This clonotype was seen ten or more times. V and J are TRBV18 and TRBJ2-4; no definite D call. V lost 3 bases to trimming and J lost 1 base, with 7 bases between them. The CDR3 runs to 14 residues. Germline V lookup: CDR1 KGHSH, CDR2 LQKENI. In DNA form, the CDR3 reads TGTGCCAGCTCACCGGCAAGGGCCAAAAACATTCAGTACTTC. It codes for CASSPARAKNIQYF.

This clonotype came up many times. V and J are TRBV18 and TRBJ2-3; D remains unclear. The CDR3 runs 12 residues. V lost 2 bases and J lost 4, with 4 bases in between. Germline lookup yields CDR1 KGHSH and CDR2 LQKENI. CDR3 nucleotides: TGTGCCAGCTCACCAGTCTCAGATACGCAGTATTTT. This codes for CASSPVSDTQYF. Variable domain in full (rest from reference TRBV18 and TRBJ2-3): NAGVMQNPRHLVRRRGQEARLRCSPMKGHSHVYWYRQLPEEGLKFMVYLQKENIIDESGMPKERFSAEFPKEGPSILRIQQVVRGDSAAYFCASSPVSDTQYFGPGTRLTVL.

In this sample, this clonotype turned up many times. J is TRBJ2-7 and V is TRBV20-1; D possibly uses TRBD1 or TRBD2 (6 bases each). CDR1 is DFQATT, CDR2 SNEGSKA, per germline (reference sequence). Trimming left V 0 bases short and J 5 bases short, with 14 bases between. This CDR3 contains 14 residues. The DNA for the CDR3 is TGCAGTGCTAGAGATCTAGGGGGGCCCAACGAGCAGTACTTC. Translation: CSARDLGGPNEQYF.

This clonotype was recorded many times. The chain combines TRBV12-3 or TRBV12-4 with TRBJ1-5; D remains ambiguous. V was cut by 6 bases and J by 1 base, with 13 bases left in between. The CDR3 loop spans 15 amino acids. For the CDR3, the DNA is TGTGCCAGCAGATGGTCGGTCTCGAGCAATCAGCCCCAGCATTTT. Protein: CASRWSVSSNQPQHF.

In its sample, this clonotype was seen once. The rearrangement uses TRBV20-1 and TRBJ2-7; the D is unclear. V was trimmed by 3 bases and J by 3 bases, leaving 9 bases between them. Per the germline V gene, CDR1 is DFQATT and CDR2 is SNEGSKA (reference sequence). The length of the CDR3 is 12 residues. Written as DNA, the CDR3 is TGCAGTGCTAGTGGTCAGGACTACGAGCAGTACTTC. Encoded protein: CSASGQDYEQYF.

The genes are TRBV29-1 and TRBJ1-1; 9 nucleotides match TRBD1. V shed 4 bases, J shed 6 bases, and the junction held 9 bases outside the gene matches. The CDR3 is 14 residues long. Germline V CDR1 and CDR2: SQVTM, ANQGSEA. The CDR3 loop is CSVVQGAGGAEAFF. CDR3 DNA: TGCAGCGTTGTACAGGGGGCTGGGGGCGCTGAAGCTTTCTTT.

Only a few counts were recorded for this clonotype. This sequence joins TRBV5-1 and TRBJ1-1, with 9 bases aligning to TRBD1. Germline loops: CDR1 SGHRS, CDR2 YFSETQ. CDR3 length: 14 amino acids. V dropped 4 bases and J dropped 5; count of bases not matched to a gene: 6. CDR3 nucleotide sequence: TGCGCCAGCAGCGGGGGACAGGGATTTACTGAAGCTTTCTTT. Translating it yields CASSGGQGFTEAFF.

This clonotype appeared many times. V usage is TRBV20-1 and J usage is TRBJ2-7; no definite D call. Deletions cut 3 bases from V and 6 bases from J, with 12 bases between. The CDR3 contains 12 residues. The germline gives CDR1 DFQATT, CDR2 SNEGSKA (reference sequence). CDR3 amino acids: CSASVGPREQYF. For the CDR3, the DNA is TGCAGTGCTAGTGTCGGGCCCCGCGAGCAGTACTTC.

This rearrangement joins TRBV7-6 to TRBJ2-7; TRBD1 agrees at 7 bases. Germline CDR1 and CDR2: SGHVS and FNYEAQ. V gave up 0 bases and J gave up 6 bases; unmatched junction bases: 11. The CDR3 is 16 amino acids. The DNA for the CDR3 is TGTGCCAGCAGCTTAGCGTTTGCAGGGGGACGCTCCGAGCAGTACTTC. Translation gives CASSLAFAGGRSEQYF.

This clonotype was seen repeatedly, ten times or more. J is TRBJ2-7 and V is TRBV5-1; weak D call: TRBD1 (7 bases). Germline V CDR1 and CDR2: SGHRS, YFSETQ. Trimming left V 5 bases short and J 1 base short, with 13 bases between. CDR3 length equals 14 residues. CDR3: CASSGRGDSYEQYF. The CDR3 DNA reads TGCGCCAGCAGTGGCAGGGGGGATTCCTACGAGCAGTACTTC.

This clonotype was seen more than once but under ten times. This chain uses TRBV2 with TRBJ1-2; TRBD1 might be the D (6 bases). CDR3 length: 14 amino acids. The V end lost 6 bases, the J end lost 4 bases, and 15 bases lay between the germline ends. Germline loops: CDR1 SNHLY, CDR2 FYNNEI. CDR3 bases: TGTGCCAGCAGAAATTCCGGGACACTCTATGGCTACACCTTC. This sequence encodes CASRNSGTLYGYTF.

This clonotype was seen only a few times. V gene TRBV12-3 or TRBV12-4 combines with J gene TRBJ2-3; unclear D gene. The CDR3 length is 13 residues. Trimming cost V 8 bases and J 4 bases, with 13 bases left between them. In nucleotides, the CDR3 is TGTGCCAGCGCCTGGAGTGGTCCAGATACGCAGTATTTT. It is translated as CASAWSGPDTQYF.

Many counts were recorded for this clonotype. This sequence joins TRBV18 and TRBJ2-7, with 8 positions matching TRBD2. Trimming removed 5 bases from V and 2 bases from J; junction bases left unmatched: 8. Germline V gene lookup returns CDR1 KGHSH and CDR2 LQKENI. This CDR3 contains 15 residues. The CDR3 DNA follows: TGTGCCAGCTCATTAGCGGGACCGGACACCTACGAGCAGTACTTC. Protein: CASSLAGPDTYEQYF.

This clonotype was seen repeatedly, ten times or more. V usage is TRBV11-3 and J usage is TRBJ2-5; 10 bases agree with TRBD2. The CDR3 runs 16 residues. J lost 2 bases, V lost 1 base, and 4 bases had no gene match. Germline values: CDR1 SGHNT, CDR2 YENEEA. The CDR3 coding sequence is TGTGCCAGCAGCTTAGTAGCGGGAGGAGGTCAAGAGACCCAGTACTTC. Its translation is CASSLVAGGGQETQYF.

This clonotype was recorded a few times. The chain combines TRBV7-9 with TRBJ2-4, with 8 bases lining up with TRBD2. V lost 8 bases, J lost 1 base, and 7 bases stayed unmatched. There are 15 residues in the CDR3. CDR1 and CDR2 (germline): SEHNR, FQNEAQ (reference sequence). The CDR3 reads CASQLSGMAKNIQYF. The CDR3 bases are TGTGCCAGCCAGCTTAGCGGGATGGCCAAAAACATTCAGTACTTC.

V usage is TRBV24-1 and J usage is TRBJ1-1; 10 bases line up with TRBD1. This CDR3 contains 21 residues. Looked up from germline, CDR1 is KGHDR and CDR2 is SFDVKD. J was trimmed by 1 base and V by 3 bases; bases with no gene match: 19. This CDR3 is CATSDRVRDRGHLARNTEAFF. CDR3 DNA sequence: TGTGCCACCAGTGATCGCGTGCGAGACAGGGGGCATTTGGCCAGGAACACTGAAGCTTTCTTT.

This clonotype was seen ten or more times. The CDR3 coding sequence is TGCAGTGCTAGGGACCGGGACCAGGGCACCGGGGAGCTGTTTTTT. The encoded protein is CSARDRDQGTGELFF. This chain connects TRBV20-1 to TRBJ2-2, with D perhaps being TRBD1 or TRBD2 (5 bases each). Germline values: CDR1 DFQATT, CDR2 SNEGSKA (reference sequence). The CDR3 sequence is 15 residues long. V lost 3 bases, J lost 4 bases, and 15 bases lay in between.

This clonotype was observed many times. CDR3 bases: TGCAGTGGATTGAGGCGGGAGTATAACAATGAGCAGTTCTTC. Translating it yields CSGLRREYNNEQFF. The rearrangement uses TRBV20-1 and TRBJ2-1; 7 nucleotides agree with TRBD2. In germline, CDR1 is DFQATT, CDR2 SNEGSKA (reference sequence). The trim removed 7 bases at V and 5 bases at J, leaving 11 bases unmatched. CDR3 size: 14 residues.

This clonotype was detected a few times. V gene TRBV27 combines with J gene TRBJ2-7; D might be TRBD2 (6 bases). The CDR3 totals 12 residues. Between the trimmed V and J ends, which lost 5 bases and 5 bases, there was a span of 10 bases. From germline, CDR1 is MNHEY and CDR2 SMNVEV (reference sequence). The CDR3 is CASSTGVDEQYF. The CDR3, as DNA: TGTGCCAGCAGTACGGGGGTCGACGAGCAGTACTTC.

The table lists this clonotype with many counts. CDR3 coding DNA: TGTGCCAGCAGCCACTACAATAGCAATCAGCCCCAGCATTTT. It is translated as CASSHYNSNQPQHF. The genes are TRBV6-6 and TRBJ1-5, with unresolved D. V was cut by 6 bases and J by 0 bases, with 9 bases left in between. Germline assignment: CDR1 MNHNY and CDR2 SVGAGI (reference sequence). This CDR3 comprises 14 residues.

This chain joins TRBV7-6 and TRBJ2-5; D remains unclear. The germline CDR1 and CDR2 sequences are SGHVS and FNYEAQ. V was shortened by 0 bases and J by 5 bases, with 4 bases between the two germline ends. The CDR3 is 12 amino acids. DNA for the CDR3: TGTGCCAGCAGCTTAGCTACTGAGACCCAGTACTTC. It encodes CASSLATETQYF.

This clonotype showed up just a few times. The J gene is TRBJ2-4, the V gene TRBV7-2; no firm D call. V was clipped by 5 bases and J by 8 bases, with 10 bases between them. There are 12 residues in the CDR3. Germline assignment: CDR1 SGHTA and CDR2 FQGNSA. The DNA of the CDR3 is TGTGCCAGCAGCCCAACCCCGGACATTCAGTACTTC. Translated, it gives CASSPTPDIQYF.

This clonotype came up many times. The chain links TRBV7-9 to TRBJ1-5; D unresolved. Germline CDR1 and CDR2: SEHNR and FQNEAQ (reference sequence). This CDR3 comprises 15 residues. The V end was cut by 5 bases, the J end by 3 bases, with 14 bases between. The CDR3 DNA follows: TGTGCCAGCAGCCTTAGTTCGAGTCCCAATCAGCCCCAGCATTTT. Residues: CASSLSSSPNQPQHF.

The sample holds many counts of this clonotype. This chain connects TRBV20-1 to TRBJ2-3; 10 bases fit TRBD1. CDR3 length: 14 amino acids. Germline V lookup: CDR1 DFQATT, CDR2 SNEGSKA (reference sequence). With 5 bases clipped from V and 4 bases from J, the junction kept 6 bases outside the gene matches. CDR3 in amino acids: CSAAGTGDPDTQYF. The CDR3 nucleotides are TGCAGTGCTGCCGGGACAGGGGATCCAGATACGCAGTATTTT.